The rows below give T cell receptor beta chains drawn from one sample of a study of PD-1 blockade in classical Hodgkin lymphoma. Profiling relied on immunoSEQ multiplex PCR, and the TCRdb table lists in-frame clones only, not all of them. The table includes about 100,000 clones, 75% to 90% detected once. The sequences come from peripheral blood mononuclear cells (PBMCs), collected before the second cycle of nivolumab. These receptors all stem from a human donor with classical Hodgkin lymphoma. CDR3s include the opening cysteine and the closing phenylalanine or tryptophan. The D gene is left open where the match is weak. The size entry is marked missing in some rows and otherwise reads once, few, many or a size class.

j_call | v_call | clone_size | d_call | cdr3_aa | cdr3_nt
TRBJ2-7 | TRBV19 | - | - | CASSEPRGKTAATSYEQYF | TGTGCCAGTAGTGAACCCAGGGGTAAAACGGCGGCCACATCCTACGAGCAGTACTTC
TRBJ1-3 | TRBV2 | - | - | CASSEASLISSGNTIYF | TGTGCCAGCAGTGAAGCCTCTCTGATCAGCTCTGGAAACACCATATATTTT
TRBJ2-3 | TRBV30 | - | TRBD1 | CAWGQGNTDTQYF | TGTGCCTGGGGACAGGGCAACACAGATACGCAGTATTTT
TRBJ2-7 | TRBV27 | - | - | CASSFGPSSYEQYF | TGTGCCAGCAGTTTTGGCCCCAGCTCCTACGAGCAGTACTTC
TRBJ1-3 | TRBV7-9 | - | TRBD1 | CASSPGQEVSSGNTIYF | TGTGCCAGCAGCCCTGGACAGGAAGTATCCTCTGGAAACACCATATATTTT
TRBJ2-5 | TRBV5-1 | - | - | CASSLAGETQYF | TGCGCCAGCAGCTTGGCCGGAGAGACCCAGTACTTC
TRBJ1-3 | TRBV19 | medium-sized | - | CASATGPGNTIYF | TGTGCCAGTGCAACAGGCCCTGGAAACACCATATATTTT
TRBJ1-2 | TRBV28 | few | - | CATITGVYGYTF | TGTGCCACCATAACGGGGGTTTATGGCTACACCTTC
TRBJ1-2 | TRBV10-3 | - | TRBD1 | CAISPGQGYGYTF | TGTGCCATCAGCCCGGGACAGGGCTATGGCTACACCTTC
TRBJ2-2 | TRBV2 | once | - | CASSRVVGTGELFF | TGTGCCAGCAGCAGGGTTGTAGGAACCGGGGAGCTGTTTTTT
TRBJ1-1 | TRBV29-1 | - | - | CSVSYPRAEAFF | TGCAGCGTTTCTTACCCTCGGGCTGAAGCTTTCTTT
TRBJ1-5 | TRBV7-2 | - | TRBD1 | CASSLTGDWAQPQHF | TGTGCCAGCAGCCTGACAGGGGATTGGGCTCAGCCCCAGCATTTT
TRBJ2-2 | TRBV6-1 | - | - | CASGQWNTGELFF | TGTGCCAGCGGACAGTGGAACACCGGGGAGCTGTTTTTT
TRBJ1-2 | TRBV7-2 | - | - | CASSFQWGDGYTF | TGTGCCAGCAGCTTTCAGTGGGGGGATGGCTACACCTTC
TRBJ1-5 | TRBV9 | - | - | CASSVEGNSNQPQHF | TGTGCCAGCAGCGTAGAGGGAAACAGCAATCAGCCCCAGCATTTT
TRBJ2-1 | TRBV6-5 | - | - | CASSSVLRGRFGQFF | TGTGCCAGCAGTTCCGTCCTGCGGGGGCGCTTTGGCCAGTTCTTC
TRBJ1-2 | TRBV30 | - | - | CAWSVTGQRYGYTF | TGTGCCTGGAGTGTAACTGGACAACGCTATGGCTACACCTTC
TRBJ2-2 | TRBV4-2 | - | - | CASSQAPAFTGELFF | TGTGCCAGCAGCCAAGCACCGGCCTTTACCGGGGAGCTGTTTTTT
TRBJ1-3 | TRBV28 | - | - | CASSPPGNTIYF | TGTGCCAGCAGCCCCCCCGGAAACACCATATATTTT